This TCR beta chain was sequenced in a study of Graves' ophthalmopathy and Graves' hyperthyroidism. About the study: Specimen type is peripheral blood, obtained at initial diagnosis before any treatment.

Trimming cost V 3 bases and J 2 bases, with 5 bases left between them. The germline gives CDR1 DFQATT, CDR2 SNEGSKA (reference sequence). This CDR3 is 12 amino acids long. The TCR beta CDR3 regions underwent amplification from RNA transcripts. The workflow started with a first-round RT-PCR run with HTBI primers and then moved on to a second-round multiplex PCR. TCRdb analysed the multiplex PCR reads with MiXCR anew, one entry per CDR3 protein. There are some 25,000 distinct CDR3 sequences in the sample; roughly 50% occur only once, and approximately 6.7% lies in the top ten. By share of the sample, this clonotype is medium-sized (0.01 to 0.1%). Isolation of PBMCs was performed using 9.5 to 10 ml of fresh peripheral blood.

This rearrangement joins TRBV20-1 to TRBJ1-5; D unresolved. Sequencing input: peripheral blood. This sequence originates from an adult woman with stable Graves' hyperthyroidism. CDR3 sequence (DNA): TGCAGTGCTAGTCGCGGCAATCAGCCCCAGCATTTT. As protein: CSASRGNQPQHF.